Below are 21 T cell receptor beta chains sequenced from a single sample in a study of T-cell memory formation after mild COVID-19. MiXCR, run by TCRdb on the 5' RACE reads, gives a single entry per CDR3 protein. The sample gives about 190,000 distinct CDR3 sequences, about 16% of which show up once; approximately 2.4% is in the top ten. Sequencing used PBMCs or a T cell subset sorted from them (not recorded which). All receptors come from an adult woman who had mild COVID-19 (a few samples of this study predate the infection). Cell type and time point are not known.

This clonotype was picked up a small number of times. The rearrangement uses TRBV5-1 and TRBJ1-1; TRBD1 matches at 8 bases. After removal of 6 bases from V and 9 bases from J, the junction contained 7 bases not matched to a gene. The CDR3 loop spans 12 amino acids. Germline V gene lookup returns CDR1 SGHRS and CDR2 YFSETQ. The CDR3 protein is CASIGTGGKAFF. The CDR3 region has the DNA TGCGCCAGCATCGGGACAGGAGGGAAAGCTTTCTTT. The full variable domain, completed using reference TRBV5-1 and TRBJ1-1, is KAGVTQTPRYLIKTRGQQVTLSCSPISGHRSVSWYQQTPGQGLQFLFEYFSETQRNKGNFPGRFSGRQFSNSRSEMNVSTLELGDSALYLCASIGTGGKAFFGQGTRLTVV.

The J gene is TRBJ2-2, the V gene TRBV18, with D possibly being TRBD2 (6 bases). The CDR3 spans 14 residues. V gave up 1 base and J gave up 4 bases, with 7 bases separating them. The germline gives CDR1 KGHSH, CDR2 LQKENI. CDR3 DNA: TGTGCCAGCTCACCACGGGAGGCCACCGGGGAGCTGTTTTTT. Its protein is CASSPREATGELFF.

About this clonotype: The junction does not match germline at one end; this may be a read error. J is TRBJ2-2 and V is TRBV15; 7 bases fit TRBD1. The CDR3 consists of 15 residues. Germline V gene sequence: CDR1 LNHNV, CDR2 YYDKDF (reference sequence). CDR3 sequence: CATSRDRVSTGELFF. CDR3 sequence (DNA): TGTGCCACCAGCCGAGACAGGGTATCCACCGGGGAGCTGTTTTTT. The whole variable domain, remainder taken from reference TRBV15 and TRBJ2-2, is DAMVIQNPRYQVTQFGKPVTLSCSQTLNHNVMYWYQQKSSQAPKLLFHYYDKDFNNEADTPDNFQSRRPNTSFCFLDIRSPGLGDTAMYLCATSRDRVSTGELFFGEGSRLTVL.

The chain employs TRBV5-4 and TRBJ2-3, with D possibly TRBD2 on 7 matching bases. The germline CDR1 and CDR2 sequences are SGHNT and YYREEE (reference sequence). The CDR3 is made up of 17 amino acids. With 5 bases removed from V and 6 bases from J, the gap between germline ends came to 25 bases. This CDR3 is CASRRLGSNREGDTQYF. CDR3 DNA sequence: TGTGCCAGCAGAAGGCTCGGTTCGAACAGGGAGGGGGATACGCAGTATTTT.

This chain connects TRBV7-3 to TRBJ2-1; weak D call: TRBD2 (6 bases). Germline CDR1 reads SGHTA; CDR2 reads FQGTGA. The CDR3 runs to 15 residues. Trimming stripped 3 bases from V and 5 bases from J, with 14 bases between. This CDR3 reads CASSFSPSVNNEQFF. The CDR3 DNA follows: TGTGCCAGCAGCTTCAGCCCTAGCGTAAACAATGAGCAGTTCTTC. Looking up the rest from reference TRBV7-3 and TRBJ2-1 gives the full variable domain: GAGVSQTPSNKVTEKGKYVELRCDPISGHTALYWYRQSLGQGPEFLIYFQGTGAADDSGLPNDRFFAVRPEGSVSTLKIQRTERGDSAVYLCASSFSPSVNNEQFFGPGTRLTVL.

The chain couples TRBV24-1 to TRBJ1-1; TRBD1 is a possible D gene (6 bases). The CDR3 has 15 residues. V shed 2 bases and J shed 4 bases, with 13 bases lying between them. Germline lookup yields CDR1 KGHDR and CDR2 SFDVKD. CDR3 region: CATSDSEQGGTEAFF. CDR3 nucleotides: TGTGCCACCAGTGATTCGGAACAGGGCGGCACTGAAGCTTTCTTT.

The chain couples TRBV4-1 to TRBJ1-2; 11 bases are a match to TRBD1. V dropped 8 bases and J dropped 1; count of bases not matched to a gene: 9. CDR1 and CDR2 from the germline V gene are MGHRA and YSYEKL. The CDR3 spans 16 residues. For the CDR3, the DNA is TGCGCCAGCTACCATTGGACAGGGGGCAATAACTATGGCTACACCTTC. This encodes CASYHWTGGNNYGYTF.

This clonotype has just a few counts. This chain joins TRBV7-6 and TRBJ2-7, with D perhaps matching TRBD1 (5 bases). The germline CDR1 and CDR2 sequences are SGHVS and FNYEAQ. The CDR3 contains 14 residues. V was cut by 5 bases and J by 2 bases, with 13 bases left in between. This chain's CDR3 is CASSQGVKAYEQYF. The CDR3 DNA reads as TGTGCCAGCAGCCAAGGGGTGAAGGCCTACGAGCAGTACTTC.

This chain uses TRBV7-8 with TRBJ1-1; D might be TRBD1 (5 bases). CDR3 length equals 15 residues. V was shortened by 1 base and J by 0 bases, with 9 bases between the two germline ends. CDR1 is SGHVS, CDR2 FQNEAQ, per germline. The DNA for the CDR3 is TGTGCCAGCAGCTTAGTCGCGGGGGTGAACACTGAAGCTTTCTTT. As protein: CASSLVAGVNTEAFF.

This clonotype was found a few times. The chain combines TRBV19 with TRBJ2-1; 16 positions agree with TRBD2. The junction had 6 bases not matched to a gene; V was cut back by 6 bases and J by 10 bases. The CDR3 runs to 15 residues. Germline V gene data show CDR1 as LNHDA and CDR2 as SQIVND (reference sequence). The CDR3 coding sequence is TGTGCCAGTAGAACCGGGACTAGCGGGAGGGGGGAGCAGTTCTTC. Translating gives CASRTGTSGRGEQFF. The variable domain in full, completed from reference TRBV19 and TRBJ2-1, reads DGGITQSPKYLFRKEGQNVTLSCEQNLNHDAMYWYRQDPGQGLRLIYYSQIVNDFQKGDIAEGYSVSREKKESFPLTVTSAQKNPTAFYLCASRTGTSGRGEQFFGPGTRLTVL.

This chain connects TRBV5-1 to TRBJ1-3; D ambiguous. From germline, CDR1 is SGHRS and CDR2 YFSETQ. The CDR3 consists of 15 residues. V was clipped by 0 bases and J by 2 bases, with 9 bases between them. CDR3 sequence (DNA): TGCGCCAGCAGCTTGGAGGGCAGTACTGGAAACACCATATATTTT. The encoded protein is CASSLEGSTGNTIYF.

A few counts support this clonotype. The chain combines TRBV5-6 with TRBJ1-1; possible D gene TRBD1, 6 bases. Germline lookup yields CDR1 SGHDT and CDR2 YYEEEE. Trimming stripped 4 bases from V and 1 base from J, with 20 bases between. The CDR3 covers 17 residues. DNA for the CDR3: TGTGCCAGCAGCCTGGGCCTAAGGGGACAACGGAACACTGAAGCTTTCTTT. This codes for CASSLGLRGQRNTEAFF.

The gene calls are TRBV9 and TRBJ2-1; 14 bases align to TRBD2. The germline V gene has CDR1 SGDLS and CDR2 YYNGEE. This CDR3 has 14 residues. V lost 0 bases, J lost 10 bases, and 0 bases stayed unmatched. CDR3 sequence: CASSVGLAGGEQFF. CDR3 DNA sequence: TGTGCCAGCAGCGTAGGACTAGCGGGAGGGGAGCAGTTCTTC.

The chain is built from TRBV5-5 and TRBJ1-1; D gene ambiguous. Germline V lookup: CDR1 SGHKS, CDR2 YYEKEE (reference sequence). The CDR3 spans 13 residues. V was cut by 4 bases and J by 6 bases, with 13 bases left in between. CDR3 region: CASSPLQSSEAFF. CDR3 nucleotides: TGTGCCAGCAGCCCCCTTCAATCATCTGAAGCTTTCTTT.

The sample holds many counts of this clonotype. One junction end does not reproduce the germline sequence, and a read error may be involved. The chain links TRBV3-1 to TRBJ2-1; D is perhaps TRBD2 (5 bases). CDR3 length: 12 residues. Germline V gene sequence: CDR1 LGHDT, CDR2 YNNKEL (reference sequence). Here the CDR3 DNA reads TGCGCTGCCCTAGGAGGCGGGAATGAGCAGTTCTTC. Its protein is CAALGGGNEQFF.

This clonotype was recorded a few times. The chain uses TRBV25-1 and TRBJ2-4; perhaps TRBD2 as D (7 bases). Germline V gene data show CDR1 as MGHDK and CDR2 as SYGVNS. With 5 bases removed from V and 7 bases from J, the gap between germline ends came to 12 bases. The CDR3 spans 13 residues. CDR3: CASSPRGGNIQYF. Written as DNA, the CDR3 is TGTGCCAGCAGTCCAAGGGGGGGGAACATTCAGTACTTC. The whole variable domain, filled in from reference TRBV25-1 and TRBJ2-4, reads EADIYQTPRYLVIGTGKKITLECSQTMGHDKMYWYQQDPGMELHLIHYSYGVNSTEKGDLSSESTVSRIRTEHFPLTLESARPSHTSQYLCASSPRGGNIQYFGAGTRLSVL.

This clonotype occurred a few times. This CDR3 reads CASSLGQYYEQYF. In nucleotides, the CDR3 is TGTGCCAGCAGCTTAGGGCAGTACTACGAGCAGTACTTC. The chain uses TRBV7-8 and TRBJ2-7, with no clear D. Germline values: CDR1 SGHVS, CDR2 FQNEAQ. Trimming removed 1 base at V and 3 bases at J, with 7 bases between. This CDR3 has 13 amino acids.

This clonotype was seen more than once but under ten times. The chain has TRBV20-1 and TRBJ1-6; TRBD1 matches 10 bases. The CDR3 sequence is 15 residues long. In germline, CDR1 is DFQATT, CDR2 SNEGSKA (reference sequence). Trimming took 1 base from V and 8 from J; bases not matched to a gene: 5. CDR3 loop: CSARVRQGADSPLHF. Written as DNA, the CDR3 is TGCAGTGCTAGAGTTAGACAGGGGGCGGATTCACCCCTCCACTTT.

A few counts support this clonotype. The J gene is TRBJ1-4, the V gene TRBV5-6; 9 nucleotides agree with TRBD1. The V and J ends lost 1 base and 2 bases, in that order; junction bases with no gene match: 12. CDR3 length: 19 amino acids. Germline-derived CDR1 and CDR2 are SGHDT and YYEEEE. Here the CDR3 DNA reads TGTGCCAGCAGCTTGCAAGGACAGGGGCTCTTCGGCACTAATGAAAAACTGTTTTTT. Amino acids: CASSLQGQGLFGTNEKLFF.

This clonotype has just a few counts. The rearrangement links TRBV19 to TRBJ1-2, with 7 bases aligning to TRBD1. CDR1 is LNHDA, CDR2 SQIVND, per germline (reference sequence). V shed 5 bases, J shed 4 bases, and the junction held 7 bases outside the gene matches. This CDR3 comprises 14 residues. Here the CDR3 DNA reads TGTGCCAGTAGTGCCAGGGGGGCAGGCTATGGCTACACCTTC. Encoded protein: CASSARGAGYGYTF.

This chain links TRBV5-6 with TRBJ2-3, with D uncertain. CDR1 is SGHDT and CDR2 is YYEEEE in the germline V gene. Trimming removed 5 bases at V and 0 bases at J, with 7 bases between. CDR3 length: 13 amino acids. In nucleotides, the CDR3 is TGTGCCAGCAGAAAATGGAGCACAGATACGCAGTATTTT. Translated: CASRKWSTDTQYF.